A single T cell receptor beta chain is shown here with its context. What it binds is unknown. With 3 bases removed from V and 3 bases from J, the gap between germline ends came to 12 bases. This CDR3 spans 14 amino acids. From germline, CDR1 is MGHRA and CDR2 YSYEKL. A 37°C coculture lasting 6 to 7 days was applied to the mixed lymphocyte reaction cells. The data stem from a study of siplizumab effects on memory and regulatory T cells. Clones were sequenced by immunoSEQ multiplex PCR, and TCRdb holds only the in-frame ones, with some missing. The sample lists 10,000 to 15,000 clones; approximately 45% were seen once.

The clonotype was recovered from a human donor in good health; the cells came from an allogeneic mixed lymphocyte reaction. Some clones in this sample may be carry-over from other donors' samples. This chain joins TRBV4-1 and TRBJ2-7; D is possibly TRBD2 (5 bases). Sequenced: CFSE-low (dividing) CD8+ T cells sorted from an allogeneic mixed lymphocyte reaction. The CDR3 reads CASSQVASSYEQYF. DNA for the CDR3: TGCGCCAGCAGCCAGGTAGCTAGCAGCTACGAGCAGTACTTC.